This T cell receptor beta chain was sequenced for a study of shared clonotypes between healthy human individuals. Notes on the study in general: Memory subsets had estimated richness that was generally smaller than that of naive subsets. The four-donor shared clonotypes exceeded non-shared clonotypes in generation probability, with non-shared ones scoring lower.

All of the donors resided in Nashville, Tennessee, and each was a Caucasian adult. Note on this clone: Its target is unknown.

The input for sorted-subset replicate PCRs was about 210 ng DNA, around 27,000 T cell genomes. Data came from immunoSEQ multiplex PCR; TCRdb stores just in-frame clones and leaves some out. The sample lists 2 million to 3 million clones; 80% to 95% were seen once. This CDR3 contains 17 residues. V shed 5 bases, J shed 6 bases, and the junction held 13 bases outside the gene matches. Germline lookup yields CDR1 SGHTA and CDR2 FQGTGA. The sequencing input was naive CD4+ T cells from PBMCs. The subset was: CD45RA+ positively selected. The TCR was taken from a man aged 18 to 30 in good health. Some clones in this sample may be carry-over from other donors' samples. This sequence joins TRBV7-3 and TRBJ2-2, with 9 nucleotides matching TRBD1. Here the CDR3 reads CASSKPGQGFSAGELFF. The CDR3 nucleotides are TGTGCCAGCAGCAAACCGGGACAGGGTTTTTCAGCCGGGGAGCTGTTTTTT.